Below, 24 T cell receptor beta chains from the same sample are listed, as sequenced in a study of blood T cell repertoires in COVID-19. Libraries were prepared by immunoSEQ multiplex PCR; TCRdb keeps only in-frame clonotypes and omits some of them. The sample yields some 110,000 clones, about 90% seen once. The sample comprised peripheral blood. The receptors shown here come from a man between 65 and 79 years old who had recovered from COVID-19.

Here the CDR3 DNA reads TGTGCCAGCTCACCCGACATAGCGGGAGTCTCTGGGGAGCTGTTTTTT. Encoded protein: CASSPDIAGVSGELFF. V and J are TRBV18 and TRBJ2-2; 9 bases align to TRBD2. V shed 3 bases, J shed 8 bases, and the junction held 10 bases outside the gene matches. CDR3 length equals 16 residues. Germline V CDR1 and CDR2: KGHSH, LQKENI.

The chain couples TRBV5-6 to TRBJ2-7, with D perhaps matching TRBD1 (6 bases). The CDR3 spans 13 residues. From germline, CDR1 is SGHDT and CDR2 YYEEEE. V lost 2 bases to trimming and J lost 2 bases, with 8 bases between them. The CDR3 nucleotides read TGTGCCAGCAGCTTTGCAGGGGCCTACGAGCAGTACTTC. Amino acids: CASSFAGAYEQYF.

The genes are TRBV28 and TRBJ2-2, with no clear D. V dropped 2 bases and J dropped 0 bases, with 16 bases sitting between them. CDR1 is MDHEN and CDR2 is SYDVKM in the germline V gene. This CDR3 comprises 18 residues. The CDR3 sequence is CASSLLFPPETNTGELFF. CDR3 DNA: TGTGCCAGCAGTTTACTTTTCCCGCCCGAGACGAACACCGGGGAGCTGTTTTTT.

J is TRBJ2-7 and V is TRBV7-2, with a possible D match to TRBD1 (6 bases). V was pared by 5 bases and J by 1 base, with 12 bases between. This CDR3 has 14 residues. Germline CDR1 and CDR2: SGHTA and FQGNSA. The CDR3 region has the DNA TGTGCCAGCAGCACCCTACAGGGTTCCTACGAGCAGTACTTC. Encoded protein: CASSTLQGSYEQYF. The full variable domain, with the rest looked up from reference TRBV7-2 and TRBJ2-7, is GAGVSQSPSNKVTEKGKDVELRCDPISGHTALYWYRQSLGQGLEFLIYFQGNSAPDKSGLPSDRFSAERTGGSVSTLTIQRTQQEDSAVYLCASSTLQGSYEQYFGPGTRLTVT.

The CDR3 coding sequence is TGTGCCAGTAGTATAGATGGGGGCTGGACAGGGGGCCCTCAGCCCCAGCATTTT. This codes for CASSIDGGWTGGPQPQHF. The chain combines TRBV19 with TRBJ1-5, with 11 bases matching TRBD1. Germline V gene lookup returns CDR1 LNHDA and CDR2 SQIVND (reference sequence). The CDR3 loop spans 18 amino acids. V dropped 0 bases and J dropped 6; count of bases not matched to a gene: 10.

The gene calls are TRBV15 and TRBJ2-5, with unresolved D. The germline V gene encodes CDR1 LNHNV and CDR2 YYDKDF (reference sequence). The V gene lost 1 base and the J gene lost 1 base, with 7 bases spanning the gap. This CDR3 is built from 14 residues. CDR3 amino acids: CATSRGAGQETQYF. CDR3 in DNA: TGTGCCACCAGCAGAGGGGCAGGCCAAGAGACCCAGTACTTC.

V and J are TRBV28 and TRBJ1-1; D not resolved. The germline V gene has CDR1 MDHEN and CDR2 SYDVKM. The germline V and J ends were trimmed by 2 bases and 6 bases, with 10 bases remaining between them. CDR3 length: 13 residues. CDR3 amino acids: CASSLAVASEAFF. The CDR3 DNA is TGTGCCAGCAGTTTAGCCGTCGCGTCTGAAGCTTTCTTT.

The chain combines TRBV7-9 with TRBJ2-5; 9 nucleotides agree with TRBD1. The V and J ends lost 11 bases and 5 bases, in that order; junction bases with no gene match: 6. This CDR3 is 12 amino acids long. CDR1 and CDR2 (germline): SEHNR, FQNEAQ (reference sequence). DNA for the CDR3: TGTGCCGGGGGACAGGGCGGGGAGACCCAGTACTTC. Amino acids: CAGGQGGETQYF. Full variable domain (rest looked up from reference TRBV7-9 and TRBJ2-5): DTGVSQNPRHKITKRGQNVTFRCDPISEHNRLYWYRQTLGQGPEFLTYFQNEAQLEKSRLLSDRFSAERPKGSFSTLEIQRTEQGDSAMYLCAGGQGGETQYFGPGTRLLVL.

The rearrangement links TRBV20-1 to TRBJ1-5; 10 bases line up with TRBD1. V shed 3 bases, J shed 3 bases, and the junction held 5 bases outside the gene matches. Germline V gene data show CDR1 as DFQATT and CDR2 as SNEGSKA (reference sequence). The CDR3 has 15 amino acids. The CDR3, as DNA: TGCAGTGCTAGTACCGGGACAGGGGACAATCAGCCCCAGCATTTT. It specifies CSASTGTGDNQPQHF.

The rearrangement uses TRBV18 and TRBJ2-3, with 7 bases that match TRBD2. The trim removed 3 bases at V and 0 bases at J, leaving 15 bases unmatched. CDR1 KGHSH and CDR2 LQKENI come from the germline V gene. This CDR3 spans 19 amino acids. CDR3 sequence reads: CASSPVPQRGGFSTDTQYF. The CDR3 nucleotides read TGTGCCAGCTCACCCGTACCCCAGCGGGGAGGGTTTAGCACAGATACGCAGTATTTT.

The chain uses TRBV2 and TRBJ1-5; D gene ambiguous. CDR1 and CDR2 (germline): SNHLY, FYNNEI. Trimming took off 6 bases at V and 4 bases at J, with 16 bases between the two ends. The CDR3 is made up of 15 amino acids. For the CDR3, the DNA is TGTGCCAGCAGGAAAGGCAGCGGCGGTAATCAGCCCCAGCATTTT. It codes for CASRKGSGGNQPQHF. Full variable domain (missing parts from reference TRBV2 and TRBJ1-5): EPEVTQTPSHQVTQMGQEVILRCVPISNHLYFYWYRQILGQKVEFLVSFYNNEISEKSEIFDDQFSVERPDGSNFTLKIRSTKLEDSAMYFCASRKGSGGNQPQHFGDGTRLSIL.

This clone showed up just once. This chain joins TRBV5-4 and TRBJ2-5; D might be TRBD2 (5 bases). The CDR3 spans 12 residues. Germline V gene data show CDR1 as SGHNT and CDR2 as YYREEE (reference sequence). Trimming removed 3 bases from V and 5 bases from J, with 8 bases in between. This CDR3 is CASSYRRETQYF. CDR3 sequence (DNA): TGTGCCAGCAGCTACCGGAGGGAGACCCAGTACTTC.

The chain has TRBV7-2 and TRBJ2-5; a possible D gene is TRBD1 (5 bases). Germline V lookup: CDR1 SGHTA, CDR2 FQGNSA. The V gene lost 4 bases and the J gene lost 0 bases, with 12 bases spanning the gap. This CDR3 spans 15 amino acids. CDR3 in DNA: TGTGCCAGCAGCTACCAGACAGCTAACCAAGAGACCCAGTACTTC. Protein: CASSYQTANQETQYF.

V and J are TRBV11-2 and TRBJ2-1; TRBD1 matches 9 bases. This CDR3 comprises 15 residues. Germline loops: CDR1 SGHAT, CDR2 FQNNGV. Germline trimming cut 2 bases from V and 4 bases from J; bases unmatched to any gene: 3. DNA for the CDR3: TGTGCCAGCAGCTTAAGGGACAGGGTTTACAATGAGCAGTTCTTC. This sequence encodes CASSLRDRVYNEQFF.

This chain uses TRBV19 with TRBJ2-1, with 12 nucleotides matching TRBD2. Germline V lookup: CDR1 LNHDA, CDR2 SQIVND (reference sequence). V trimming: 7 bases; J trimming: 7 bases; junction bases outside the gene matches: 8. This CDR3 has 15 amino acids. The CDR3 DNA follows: TGTGCCAGTATCCCGACTAGCGGGAGACAGAATGAGCAGTTCTTC. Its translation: CASIPTSGRQNEQFF.

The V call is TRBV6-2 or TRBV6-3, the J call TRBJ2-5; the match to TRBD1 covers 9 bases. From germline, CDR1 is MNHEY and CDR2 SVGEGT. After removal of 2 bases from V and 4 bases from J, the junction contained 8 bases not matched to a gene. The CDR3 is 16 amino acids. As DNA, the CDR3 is TGTGCCAGCAGTTACGCTAGGACAGGGGATCGAGAGACCCAGTACTTC. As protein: CASSYARTGDRETQYF.

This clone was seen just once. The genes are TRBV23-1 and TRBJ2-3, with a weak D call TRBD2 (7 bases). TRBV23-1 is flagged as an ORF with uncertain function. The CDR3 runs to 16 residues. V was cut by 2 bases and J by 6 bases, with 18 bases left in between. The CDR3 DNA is TGCGCCAGCAGTCAAAGGGAGGGGGATGTTTGCGATACGCAGTATTTT. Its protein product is CASSQREGDVCDTQYF.

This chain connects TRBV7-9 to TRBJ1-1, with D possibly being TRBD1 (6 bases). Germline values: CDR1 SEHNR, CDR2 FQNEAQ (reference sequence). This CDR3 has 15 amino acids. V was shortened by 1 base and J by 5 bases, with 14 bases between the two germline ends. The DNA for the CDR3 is TGTGCCAGCAGCTTAGTTCGGGGGGCGAGGACTGAAGCTTTCTTT. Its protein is CASSLVRGARTEAFF.

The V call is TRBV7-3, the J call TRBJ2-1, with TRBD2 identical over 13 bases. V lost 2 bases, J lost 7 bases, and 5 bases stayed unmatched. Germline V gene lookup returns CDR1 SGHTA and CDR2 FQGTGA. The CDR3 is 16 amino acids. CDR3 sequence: CASSLVGTSGINEQFF. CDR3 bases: TGTGCCAGCAGCTTAGTTGGGACTAGCGGGATAAATGAGCAGTTCTTC.

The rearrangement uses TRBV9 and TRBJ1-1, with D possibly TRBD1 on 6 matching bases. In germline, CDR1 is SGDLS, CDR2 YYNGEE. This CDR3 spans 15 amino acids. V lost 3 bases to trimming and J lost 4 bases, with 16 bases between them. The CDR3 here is CASSADSRYSTEAFF. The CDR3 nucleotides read TGTGCCAGCAGCGCGGACAGCCGATACAGCACTGAAGCTTTCTTT.

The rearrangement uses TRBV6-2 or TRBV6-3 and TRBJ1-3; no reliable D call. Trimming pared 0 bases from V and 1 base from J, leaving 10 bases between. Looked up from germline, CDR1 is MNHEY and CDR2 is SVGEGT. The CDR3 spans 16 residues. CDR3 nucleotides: TGTGCCAGCAGTTACTCCAGGCCTGCGTCTGGAAACACCATATATTTT. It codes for CASSYSRPASGNTIYF.

Here the CDR3 DNA reads TGTGCCAGCAGCCCTACGATGACAGGGAAATATGGCTACACCTTC. It translates to CASSPTMTGKYGYTF. The chain has TRBV28 and TRBJ1-2; 7 positions agree with TRBD1. V lost 6 bases, J lost 5 bases, and 12 bases stayed unmatched. Looked up from germline, CDR1 is MDHEN and CDR2 is SYDVKM. The CDR3 has 15 residues.

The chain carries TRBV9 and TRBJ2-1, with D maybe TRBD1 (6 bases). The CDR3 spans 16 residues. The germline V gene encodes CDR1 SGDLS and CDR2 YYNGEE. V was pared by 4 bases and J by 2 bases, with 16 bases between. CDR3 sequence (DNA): TGTGCCAGCAGCTCAGAGCTCAGGGGTCCCTACAATGAGCAGTTCTTC. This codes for CASSSELRGPYNEQFF.

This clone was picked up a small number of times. For the CDR3, the DNA is TGTGCCAGCAGTACGTTCGGGCAGGGGAACACTGAAGCTTTCTTT. Encoded protein: CASSTFGQGNTEAFF. The V gene is TRBV28, the J gene TRBJ1-1, with D maybe TRBD1 (5 bases). CDR3 length: 15 residues. Germline V lookup: CDR1 MDHEN, CDR2 SYDVKM. Trimming pared 5 bases from V and 1 base from J, leaving 14 bases between. The full variable domain, rest sourced from reference TRBV28 and TRBJ1-1, is DVKVTQSSRYLVKRTGEKVFLECVQDMDHENMFWYRQDPGLGLRLIYFSYDVKMKEKGDIPEGYSVSREKKERFSLILESASTNQTSMYLCASSTFGQGNTEAFFGQGTRLTVV.